This is a list of T cell receptor beta chains from one sample in a study of regulatory and conventional T cells in RAG deficiency. The repertoire was sequenced with immunoSEQ multiplex PCR; TCRdb's copy has only in-frame clones and lacks some. The table lists about 9,400 clones, roughly 90% of them singletons. These data also formed part of another study, on regulatory T cells.

Sequencing input: Tregs sorted from blood. The receptors stem from a human donor in good health. Both conserved end residues are part of each CDR3. Fields, in order: V gene, clone size, D gene, J gene, CDR3 protein, CDR3 DNA. A D gene is named only where the DNA matches it firmly. The listing skips clone size in some rows; elsewhere it reads once, few, many or a size class.

v_call: TRBV28; clone_size: few; d_call: .; j_call: TRBJ2-6; cdr3_aa: CASSFFGRGANVLTF; cdr3_nt: TGTGCCAGCAGTTTTTTTGGCCGAGGGGCCAACGTCCTGACTTTC
v_call: TRBV7-6; clone_size: .; d_call: .; j_call: TRBJ1-4; cdr3_aa: CASSPGQTNEKLFF; cdr3_nt: TGTGCCAGCAGCCCCGGACAGACTAATGAAAAACTGTTTTTT
v_call: TRBV11-2; clone_size: .; d_call: .; j_call: TRBJ2-2; cdr3_aa: CASSHGRGGELFF; cdr3_nt: TGTGCCAGCAGCCATGGTAGGGGGGGGGAGCTGTTTTTT
v_call: TRBV28; clone_size: .; d_call: TRBD1; j_call: TRBJ1-2; cdr3_aa: CASRNTPGQGLSYTF; cdr3_nt: TGTGCCAGCAGGAACACTCCGGGACAGGGGCTGAGCTACACCTTC
v_call: TRBV15; clone_size: .; d_call: .; j_call: TRBJ1-6; cdr3_aa: CATSRQGGGYNSPLHF; cdr3_nt: TGTGCCACCAGCAGACAGGGAGGGGGCTATAATTCACCCCTCCACTTT
v_call: TRBV27; clone_size: .; d_call: .; j_call: TRBJ2-3; cdr3_aa: CASSFQAAISTDTQYF; cdr3_nt: TGTGCCAGCAGTTTCCAAGCGGCCATCAGCACAGATACGCAGTATTTT
v_call: TRBV5-1; clone_size: .; d_call: TRBD2; j_call: TRBJ2-1; cdr3_aa: CASSLSGSGSEQFF; cdr3_nt: TGCGCCAGCAGCCTTAGCGGGAGCGGGTCTGAGCAGTTCTTC
v_call: TRBV27; clone_size: once; d_call: .; j_call: TRBJ2-2; cdr3_aa: CASRQLFTTNTGELFF; cdr3_nt: TGTGCCAGCAGGCAACTCTTCACCACGAACACCGGGGAGCTGTTTTTT
v_call: TRBV19; clone_size: .; d_call: .; j_call: TRBJ2-7; cdr3_aa: CASSIASTPLYEQYF; cdr3_nt: TGTGCCAGTAGTATTGCCTCGACCCCCCTCTACGAGCAGTACTTC
v_call: TRBV7-9; clone_size: few; d_call: TRBD1; j_call: TRBJ1-4; cdr3_aa: CASSGQGTNEKLFF; cdr3_nt: TGTGCCAGCAGCGGACAGGGTACTAATGAAAAACTGTTTTTT
v_call: TRBV6-1; clone_size: .; d_call: TRBD1; j_call: TRBJ2-7; cdr3_aa: CASRTLTGAEEQYF; cdr3_nt: TGTGCCAGCAGGACCCTAACAGGGGCCGAAGAGCAGTACTTC
v_call: TRBV7-9; clone_size: .; d_call: .; j_call: TRBJ1-5; cdr3_aa: CASSFSNQPQHF; cdr3_nt: TGTGCCAGCAGCTTTAGCAATCAGCCCCAGCATTTT
v_call: TRBV7-7; clone_size: large; d_call: .; j_call: TRBJ2-7; cdr3_aa: CASSLEQGYEQYF; cdr3_nt: TGTGCTAGCAGCTTAGAACAGGGCTACGAGCAGTACTTC
v_call: TRBV20-1; clone_size: .; d_call: .; j_call: TRBJ1-2; cdr3_aa: CSAPGGVGYTF; cdr3_nt: TGCAGTGCTCCCGGGGGGGTTGGCTACACCTTC
v_call: TRBV2; clone_size: .; d_call: TRBD2; j_call: TRBJ2-5; cdr3_aa: CASSEGSPSGGNEETQYF; cdr3_nt: TGTGCCAGCAGTGAAGGGTCTCCTAGCGGGGGAAACGAAGAGACCCAGTACTTC